The 18 T cell receptor beta chains below were found in one sample sequenced in a study of T cells in women clearing cervical HPV infection (dated 2018 in TCRdb). The library was built by means of the immunoSEQ multiplex PCR assay. In TCRdb, the immuneACCESS table is reduced to in-frame sequences with V and J assigned. These tables do not hold every clone; where another copy was compared, an unresolved V gene accounts for under half, and the others remain unexplained. This specimen's table enumerates over 30,000 clones. The ten biggest clones cover 1.7% of the sample. Sequences were obtained from blood buffy coat. The receptors come from a woman between 18 and 70 years old with a cervical HPV16 infection that either progressed to CIN3+ or cleared (not recorded which).

Details on this clone: The read terminates 3 residues before the CDR3 end, so the remaining end is supplied by the germline J gene. The chain links TRBV20-1 to TRBJ1-1; 8 bases agree with TRBD1. V gave up 4 bases and J gave up 4 bases; unmatched junction bases: 8. This CDR3 is 14 amino acids long. Germline CDR1 is DFQATT and CDR2 is SNEGSKA (reference sequence). The CDR3 here is CSANRDRSSTEAFF. Incomplete CDR3 DNA: TGCAGTGCTAACCGGGACAGGTCCAGCACTGAA.

As to this clone: The CDR3 end lies 3 residues beyond the end of the read and is filled in from the germline J gene. The gene calls are TRBV7-8 and TRBJ2-7; 9 bases are shared with TRBD1. Germline CDR1 is SGHVS and CDR2 is FQNEAQ. After removal of 4 bases from V and 3 bases from J, the junction contained 10 bases not matched to a gene. The CDR3 contains 16 residues. The chain's CDR3 is CASSSLDRGPIYEQYF. The DNA read from the CDR3 is TGTGCCAGCAGCTCCCTGGACAGGGGCCCTATCTACGAG.

With regard to this clone: The junction does not match germline at one end; this may be a read error. The read comes to an end 3 residues before the CDR3 does, leaving the germline J gene to fill in the end. This chain connects TRBV7-7 to TRBJ1-2, with D maybe TRBD1 (6 bases). CDR1 SSHAT and CDR2 FNYEAQ come from the germline V gene (reference sequence). The CDR3 extends over 16 amino acids. The DNA read from the CDR3 is TGTGCTAGCAGCTGCGTGGCGGGGGGGCCTTCCTACGAC. This translates into CASSCVAGGPSYD. The whole CDR3 reads CASSCVAGGPSYDYTF.

Remarks on this clone: The CDR3 end falls 3 residues outside the read, so it is completed with the germline J gene. V and J are TRBV7-9 and TRBJ1-6; 9 positions agree with TRBD1. The CDR3 is made up of 15 amino acids. The J segment lost 7 bases and the V segment lost 5 bases, leaving 6 bases of the junction unmatched. Germline CDR1 and CDR2: SEHNR and FQNEAQ (reference sequence). The CDR3 region is CASSETGTGNSPLHF. The sequenced CDR3 bases are TGTGCCAGCAGCGAAACCGGGACAGGGAATTCACCC.

As concerns this clone: The CDR3 end lies 3 residues beyond the end of the read and is filled in from the germline J gene. Within the sample, other DNA sequences also encode this same CDR3. The rearrangement links TRBV19 to TRBJ2-7; D might be TRBD1 (6 bases). CDR1 LNHDA and CDR2 SQIVND come from the germline V gene (reference sequence). The CDR3 extends over 14 amino acids. Trimming stripped 9 bases from V and 2 bases from J, with 17 bases between. This CDR3 reads CASSTGTRTYEQYF. The CDR3 DNA, read in part, is TGTGCCAGCTCTACCGGGACACGGACCTACGAG.

In the case of this clone: The read ends 3 residues before the CDR3 terminus; that terminus is restored from the germline J gene. V usage is TRBV5-1 and J usage is TRBJ2-1, with 9 bases matching TRBD2. V shed 4 bases, J shed 7 bases, and the junction held 9 bases outside the gene matches. The CDR3 has 15 amino acids. Germline V gene sequence: CDR1 SGHRS, CDR2 YFSETQ. Here the CDR3 reads CASSPIAGVVNEQFF. The sequenced part of the CDR3 DNA is TGCGCCAGCAGCCCTATAGCGGGGGTCGTTAATGAG. Variable domain in full (rest from reference TRBV5-1 and TRBJ2-1): KAGVTQTPRYLIKTRGQQVTLSCSPISGHRSVSWYQQTPGQGLQFLFEYFSETQRNKGNFPGRFSGRQFSNSRSEMNVSTLELGDSALYLCASSPIAGVVNEQFFGPGTRLTVL.

On this clone: Read coverage stops 3 residues before the CDR3 terminus; the germline J gene supplies the remainder. This chain links TRBV19 with TRBJ2-4; TRBD1 matches 9 bases. The length of the CDR3 is 14 residues. Germline V lookup: CDR1 LNHDA, CDR2 SQIVND (reference sequence). Trimming took 10 bases from V and 4 from J; bases not matched to a gene: 8. CDR3 residues: CAIAIGQGKNIQYF. The part of the CDR3 DNA that was read is TGTGCCATCGCGATCGGACAGGGGAAAAACATT.

As regards this clone: The CDR3 goes on 3 residues after the read ends, and that part is filled in from the germline J gene. The chain recombines TRBV7-2 with TRBJ2-1; 8 bases map to TRBD2. The germline V gene has CDR1 SGHTA and CDR2 FQGNSA. This CDR3 contains 15 residues. After removal of 6 bases from V and 9 bases from J, the junction contained 13 bases not matched to a gene. Incomplete CDR3 DNA: TGTGCCAGCAGTTTACCCGGGGGGGCCTCTCGTGAG. This gives the protein CASSLPGGASRE. The full CDR3 sequence reads CASSLPGGASREQFF.

Worth noting for this clone: Coverage ceases 3 residues before the CDR3 finishes, and the germline J gene fills in the end. This chain connects TRBV18 to TRBJ1-2, with 7 bases fitting TRBD1. This CDR3 is built from 13 residues. Germline values: CDR1 KGHSH, CDR2 LQKENI. The sequenced CDR3 bases are TGTGCCAGCTCACCGGACAGGCACAATGAC. This codes for CASSPDRHND. The full CDR3 protein reads CASSPDRHNDYTF.

On this clone itself: The CDR3 end falls 3 residues outside the read, so it is completed with the germline J gene. This chain links TRBV19 with TRBJ2-5; TRBD1 might be the D (6 bases). The CDR3 has 13 residues. Trimming stripped 4 bases from V and 7 bases from J, with 13 bases between. In germline, CDR1 is LNHDA, CDR2 SQIVND (reference sequence). Partial CDR3 DNA: TGTGCCAGTAGTACAGGGGAGTATCGGACC. This sequence encodes CASSTGEYRT. The full CDR3 sequence reads CASSTGEYRTQYF.

Remarks on this clone: The CDR3 end falls 3 residues outside the read, so it is completed with the germline J gene. V usage is TRBV6-1 and J usage is TRBJ2-1, with TRBD2 matching over 7 bases. V shed 2 bases, J shed 6 bases, and the junction held 7 bases outside the gene matches. The CDR3 runs to 15 residues. Germline V gives CDR1 MNHNS, CDR2 SASEGT. The DNA read from the CDR3 is TGTGCCAGCAGTGAATTTGCGGGGGTTTCCAATGAG. Protein sequence: CASSEFAGVSNE. The CDR3 reads in full as CASSEFAGVSNEQFF.

A note on this clone: From the germline J gene comes the end of the CDR3, since the read stops 3 residues before it. The V and J genes are TRBV20-1 and TRBJ2-4, with TRBD2 matching 9 bases. Per the germline V gene, CDR1 is DFQATT and CDR2 is SNEGSKA (reference sequence). This CDR3 is 14 amino acids long. The CDR3 reads CSASKAGGSLDQYF. Partial CDR3 DNA: TGCAGTGCTAGTAAAGCGGGGGGCTCCCTGGAT.

With regard to this clone: The read finishes 3 residues shy of the CDR3 end, and the germline J gene is used to complete it. This chain uses TRBV7-3 with TRBJ2-5, with 10 positions matching TRBD2. The length of the CDR3 is 16 residues. Trimming took 4 bases from V and 5 from J; bases not matched to a gene: 10. CDR1 and CDR2 from the germline V gene are SGHTA and FQGTGA. The sequenced CDR3 bases are TGTGCCAGCAGCTCGAGGGGAGCGGGGGGGCAGGAGACC. This encodes CASSSRGAGGQET. The whole CDR3 protein reads CASSSRGAGGQETQYF. Full variable domain (rest looked up from reference TRBV7-3 and TRBJ2-5): GAGVSQTPSNKVTEKGKYVELRCDPISGHTALYWYRQSLGQGPEFLIYFQGTGAADDSGLPNDRFFAVRPEGSVSTLKIQRTERGDSAVYLCASSSRGAGGQETQYFGPGTRLLVL.

For this clone: The DNA ends 3 residues before the CDR3 does, and the rest of the CDR3 is filled in from the germline J gene. J is TRBJ2-7 and V is TRBV2, with 12 bases matching TRBD2. V shed 5 bases, J shed 1 base, and the junction held 3 bases outside the gene matches. Per the germline V gene, CDR1 is SNHLY and CDR2 is FYNNEI. CDR3 length: 15 amino acids. The CDR3 region is CASSSSGGASYEQYF. The CDR3 bases that were read are TGTGCCAGCAGTTCTAGCGGGGGGGCTTCCTACGAG.

Worth noting for this clone: The observed sequence ends 3 residues before the CDR3 terminus, with the missing tail filled in from the germline J gene. V is TRBV7-8 and J is TRBJ2-3; 12 nucleotides align to TRBD1. Germline CDR1 reads SGHVS; CDR2 reads FQNEAQ. CDR3 length equals 18 residues. The sequenced part of the CDR3 DNA is TGTGCCAGCAGCCCTTCGGGGGGGGGACAGGGGGCCGTAGAGACG. Encoded protein: CASSPSGGGQGAVET. The CDR3 in its entirety is CASSPSGGGQGAVETQYF.

About this clone: Read data end 3 residues before the CDR3 end; the end is taken from the germline J gene. The genes are TRBV10-3 and TRBJ1-2; D is possibly TRBD1 (6 bases). Germline CDR1 reads ENHRY; CDR2 reads SYGVKD. V lost 2 bases, J lost 5 bases, and 6 bases lay in between. The CDR3 contains 12 residues. CDR3 DNA (partial): TGTGCCATCAGTGAGGGGACATATGGC. Protein sequence: CAISEGTYG. The whole CDR3 sequence reads CAISEGTYGYTF.

On this clone itself: Read sequence stops 3 residues before the CDR3 end, and the germline J gene provides the missing end. J is TRBJ1-6 and V is TRBV5-5, with 9 bases matching TRBD1. The CDR3 is 15 amino acids. With V trimmed by 0 bases and J by 6 bases, 1 base remained unmatched. CDR1 and CDR2 (germline): SGHKS, YYEKEE (reference sequence). The CDR3 loop reads CASSLGGQGNSPLHF. CDR3 DNA, as far as it was read: TGTGCCAGCAGCTTGGGGGGACAGGGTAATTCACCC.

In regard to this clone: The read ends 3 residues early relative to the CDR3; the germline J gene fills the gap. The V gene is TRBV7-2, the J gene TRBJ2-2; D is undetermined. This CDR3 spans 14 amino acids. V was cut by 1 base and J by 3 bases, with 6 bases left in between. Per the germline V gene, CDR1 is SGHTA and CDR2 is FQGNSA. Here the CDR3 reads CASSLVIYTGELFF. Partial CDR3 DNA: TGTGCCAGCAGCTTAGTTATCTACACCGGGGAG.